These 25 T cell receptor beta chains were all obtained from the same sample, sequenced in a study of PD-1 blockade in classical Hodgkin lymphoma. Following autologous stem cell transplantation, relapse occurred in every patient, and exposure to brentuximab vedotin varied. The method was immunoSEQ multiplex PCR; TCRdb's version includes in-frame clones alone and lacks a portion of them. The sample has roughly 15,000 clones, more than 75% seen once. The input for sequencing was peripheral blood mononuclear cells (PBMCs), taken at baseline. These receptors came from a human donor with classical Hodgkin lymphoma.

The chain's CDR3 is CSADPLGQGYNEQFF. CDR3 sequence (DNA): TGCAGCGCCGACCCATTAGGTCAGGGCTACAATGAGCAGTTCTTC. The chain has TRBV29-1 and TRBJ2-1; TRBD1 might be the D (5 bases). Germline CDR1 and CDR2: SQVTM and ANQGSEA. V lost 7 bases, J lost 3 bases, and 19 bases lay in between. The CDR3 has 15 residues.

The genes are TRBV7-9 and TRBJ1-5, with 11 bases that match TRBD1. The ends lost 5 bases at V and 5 bases at J; junction bases unmatched: 14. This CDR3 is built from 18 residues. Germline values: CDR1 SEHNR, CDR2 FQNEAQ (reference sequence). CDR3 region: CASSPARDRGNRYQPQHF. CDR3 nucleotide sequence: TGTGCCAGCAGCCCCGCCCGGGACAGGGGGAATCGGTATCAGCCCCAGCATTTT.

This sequence joins TRBV28 and TRBJ1-2; no reliable D call. The V end lost 6 bases, the J end lost 8 bases, and 13 bases lay between the germline ends. The germline CDR1 and CDR2 sequences are MDHEN and SYDVKM. This CDR3 region has 12 residues. This CDR3 is CASSPEVWGYTF. As DNA, the CDR3 is TGTGCCAGCAGCCCGGAAGTGTGGGGCTACACCTTC.

This sequence joins TRBV5-1 and TRBJ2-5; 7 bases align to TRBD1. The CDR3 contains 13 residues. The V segment lost 5 bases and the J segment 5 bases; nucleotides outside the gene matches: 6. Germline assignment: CDR1 SGHRS and CDR2 YFSETQ. DNA of the CDR3: TGCGCCAGCAGTGCAGCAGGGGGTGAGACCCAGTACTTC. It encodes CASSAAGGETQYF. Full variable domain (rest looked up from reference TRBV5-1 and TRBJ2-5): KAGVTQTPRYLIKTRGQQVTLSCSPISGHRSVSWYQQTPGQGLQFLFEYFSETQRNKGNFPGRFSGRQFSNSRSEMNVSTLELGDSALYLCASSAAGGETQYFGPGTRLLVL.

The chain recombines TRBV9 with TRBJ2-3; 14 bases agree with TRBD2. V trimming: 6 bases; J trimming: 6 bases; junction bases outside the gene matches: 12. The CDR3 spans 17 residues. CDR1 and CDR2 (germline): SGDLS, YYNGEE. The CDR3 region has the DNA TGTGCCAGCAACCGTAGAGGGACTAGCGGGGGTTGGGATACGCAGTATTTT. Its protein product is CASNRRGTSGGWDTQYF.

This clone showed up just a few times. At one end the junction does not follow the germline gene, possibly because of a read error. The J gene is TRBJ2-1, the V gene TRBV19, with 7 nucleotides matching TRBD1. Germline-derived CDR1 and CDR2 are LNHDA and SQIVND (reference sequence). The CDR3 runs to 14 residues. The CDR3 DNA is TGTGCCAGTACAACAGGGGAATATTACCGGGAAGTGGTCTTC. Amino acid sequence: CASTTGEYYREVVF.

V usage is TRBV2 and J usage is TRBJ1-5; D unclear. The germline CDR1 and CDR2 sequences are SNHLY and FYNNEI. CDR3 length: 14 amino acids. Trimming took off 4 bases at V and 4 bases at J, with 11 bases between the two ends. CDR3 nucleotides: TGTGCCAGCAGTGGAAGGGCAGAGAATCAGCCCCAGCATTTT. It codes for CASSGRAENQPQHF.

The chain combines TRBV28 with TRBJ2-7; TRBD2 aligns across 7 bases. V lost 0 bases to trimming and J lost 9 bases; unmatched junction nucleotides: 14. Germline CDR1 MDHEN, CDR2 SYDVKM. The CDR3 loop spans 16 amino acids. CDR3 residues: CASSLWEASGLRGQYF. Here the CDR3 DNA reads TGTGCCAGCAGTTTATGGGAGGCTAGCGGCCTACGTGGGCAGTACTTC.

The gene calls are TRBV5-1 and TRBJ2-3; D is unclear. Germline V CDR1 and CDR2: SGHRS, YFSETQ. V was pared by 0 bases and J by 0 bases, with 5 bases between. This CDR3 comprises 14 residues. Written as DNA, the CDR3 is TGCGCCAGCAGCTTGGCGGACAGCACAGATACGCAGTATTTT. Protein: CASSLADSTDTQYF.

The CDR3 DNA sequence: TGTGCCAGCAGCACTAAATACAGGGGGCCCCGATTCGACTACACCTTC. Encoded protein: CASSTKYRGPRFDYTF. The chain joins TRBV7-9 to TRBJ1-2; TRBD1 aligns across 9 bases. V was pared by 5 bases and J by 10 bases, with 17 bases of the junction left unmatched. The germline gives CDR1 SEHNR, CDR2 FQNEAQ (reference sequence). The length of the CDR3 is 16 residues.

The V and J genes are TRBV14 and TRBJ2-2; TRBD2 might be the D (6 bases). The CDR3 runs to 16 residues. Trimming left V 2 bases short and J 6 bases short, with 16 bases between. Per germline, CDR1 SGHDN and CDR2 FVKESK. In nucleotides, the CDR3 is TGTGCCAGCAGCCAAAATCCAGGGAGGTATCCCGGGGAGCTGTTTTTT. It is translated as CASSQNPGRYPGELFF. Variable domain in full (rest from reference TRBV14 and TRBJ2-2): EAGVTQFPSHSVIEKGQTVTLRCDPISGHDNLYWYRRVMGKEIKFLLHFVKESKQDESGMPNNRFLAERTGGTYSTLKVQPAELEDSGVYFCASSQNPGRYPGELFFGEGSRLTVL.

This chain links TRBV5-5 with TRBJ1-2, with D unclear. The V and J ends lost 4 bases and 4 bases respectively, with 11 bases between them. Germline lookup yields CDR1 SGHKS and CDR2 YYEKEE (reference sequence). This CDR3 contains 13 residues. This CDR3 reads CASSPTGVYGYTF. The CDR3 DNA sequence: TGTGCCAGCAGCCCAACCGGTGTCTATGGCTACACCTTC.

The J gene is TRBJ2-1, the V gene TRBV7-3; unclear D gene. Germline V gene sequence: CDR1 SGHTA, CDR2 FQGTGA. CDR3 length: 13 amino acids. V dropped 5 bases and J dropped 8 bases, with 13 bases sitting between them. This CDR3 reads CASSLDPLDEQFF. In DNA form, the CDR3 reads TGTGCCAGCAGCCTAGACCCACTCGATGAGCAGTTCTTC.

J is TRBJ1-5 and V is TRBV18; D is unclear. The length of the CDR3 is 12 residues. Deletions cut 6 bases from V and 3 bases from J, with 6 bases between. CDR1 is KGHSH and CDR2 is LQKENI in the germline V gene. The chain's CDR3 is CASSRLNQPQHF. CDR3 DNA: TGTGCCAGCTCGCGCCTCAATCAGCCCCAGCATTTT.

This chain uses TRBV2 with TRBJ2-2, with D perhaps matching TRBD1 (5 bases). The CDR3 is 14 residues long. CDR1 SNHLY and CDR2 FYNNEI come from the germline V gene. The V end lost 8 bases, the J end lost 0 bases, and 10 bases lay between the germline ends. CDR3 residues: CASVRGSNTGELFF. As DNA, the CDR3 is TGTGCCAGCGTAAGGGGATCGAACACCGGGGAGCTGTTTTTT.

The chain has TRBV4-3 and TRBJ1-6; 7 bases map to TRBD1. Germline-derived CDR1 and CDR2 are LGHNA and YSLEER. The CDR3 totals 15 residues. V shed 1 base and J 7 bases; nucleotides not matched to a gene: 4. As DNA, the CDR3 is TGCGCCAGCAGCCAAGGACAGGGCGGGAATTCACCCCTCCACTTT. Translation: CASSQGQGGNSPLHF.

CDR3 amino acids: CATSRSPGQGNSPLHF. The CDR3 nucleotides are TGTGCCACCAGCAGATCCCCGGGACAGGGGAATTCACCCCTCCACTTT. The chain joins TRBV15 to TRBJ1-6, with 10 nucleotides matching TRBD1. This CDR3 is built from 16 residues. Per the germline V gene, CDR1 is LNHNV and CDR2 is YYDKDF (reference sequence). V was clipped by 2 bases and J by 7 bases; unmatched bases: 5.

In DNA form, the CDR3 reads TGCGCCAGCAGTCTCGAGGGGGTAAGCAATCAGCCCCAGCATTTT. Protein: CASSLEGVSNQPQHF. This chain links TRBV5-1 with TRBJ1-5; perhaps TRBD1 as D (6 bases). Germline loops: CDR1 SGHRS, CDR2 YFSETQ. The CDR3 runs to 15 residues. V lost 5 bases and J lost 1, with 13 bases in between.

The CDR3 loop is CASRGLQETQYF. CDR3 nucleotide sequence: TGTGCCAGCCGGGGCCTCCAAGAGACCCAGTACTTC. The chain recombines TRBV6-6 with TRBJ2-5; D is tentatively TRBD1 or TRBD2 (5 bases each). This CDR3 has 12 residues. Trimming cost V 8 bases and J 1 base, with 8 bases left between them. The germline CDR1 and CDR2 sequences are MNHNY and SVGAGI (reference sequence).

The CDR3 loop is CASSYLGGGNSPLHF. In DNA, the CDR3 is TGTGCCAGCAGTTACTTGGGGGGTGGAAATTCACCCCTCCACTTT. The gene calls are TRBV6-5 and TRBJ1-6, with D possibly being TRBD1 (5 bases). Germline loops: CDR1 MNHEY, CDR2 SVGAGI. With 1 base removed from V and 7 bases from J, the gap between germline ends came to 11 bases. The CDR3 covers 15 residues.

The chain carries TRBV15 and TRBJ2-5; D unclear. Germline CDR1 is LNHNV and CDR2 is YYDKDF (reference sequence). The CDR3 extends over 13 amino acids. Trimming pared 5 bases from V and 4 bases from J, leaving 11 bases between. CDR3 in amino acids: CATSLRLLETQYF. Here the CDR3 DNA reads TGTGCCACCAGCCTACGCCTTCTAGAGACCCAGTACTTC.

This clone was detected only once. Just one base apart from a much larger clone, this may be a read error. The chain has TRBV2 and TRBJ1-1; possible D gene TRBD1, 5 bases. The germline V gene encodes CDR1 SNHLY and CDR2 FYNNEI. This CDR3 comprises 13 residues. This CDR3 is CASGGTRGTEVFF. DNA of the CDR3: TGTGCCAGCGGGGGAACCCGGGGCACTGAAGTTTTCTTT.

This clone was found once. V is TRBV19 and J is TRBJ2-7; D gene unclear. Germline CDR1 LNHDA, CDR2 SQIVND (reference sequence). V lost 3 bases and J 0 bases, leaving 9 bases between the germline ends. The CDR3 totals 14 residues. This CDR3 is CASSILPSSYEQYF. CDR3 coding DNA: TGTGCCAGTAGTATTTTGCCAAGCTCCTACGAGCAGTACTTC.

This chain links TRBV19 with TRBJ1-1, with TRBD1 identical over 10 bases. CDR3 length: 12 residues. Looked up from germline, CDR1 is LNHDA and CDR2 is SQIVND (reference sequence). The junction had 7 bases not matched to a gene; V was cut back by 11 bases and J by 7 bases. The CDR3 DNA reads as TGTGCCGGCAAGACAGGGGGCGGTGAAGCTTTCTTT. It codes for CAGKTGGGEAFF.

The genes are TRBV6-6 and TRBJ2-5, with D possibly TRBD1 on 6 matching bases. The CDR3 extends over 15 amino acids. V lost 0 bases to trimming and J lost 0 bases, with 8 bases between them. CDR1 is MNHNY, CDR2 SVGAGI, per germline (reference sequence). In DNA, the CDR3 is TGTGCCAGCAGTTACTCACAGGGATACCAAGAGACCCAGTACTTC. Protein product: CASSYSQGYQETQYF.